The 18 T cell receptor beta chains given below trace back to one sample, sequenced in a study of T-cell reconstitution after alpha-beta-depleted transplantation in children. Construction of the TCRbeta library involved unique molecular identifiers. TCRdb reanalysed the PCR reads using MiXCR and keeps one entry per CDR3 protein. The repertoire consists of 350,000 to 400,000 distinct CDR3 sequences, with about 14% occurring once and the leading ten covering about 3.9%. Sequenced material: PBMCs, taken from the stem cell graft. The receptors were sampled from a human donor who donated a stem cell graft to a child with Fanconi anemia.

This clonotype has a handful of counts. This sequence joins TRBV12-3 or TRBV12-4 and TRBJ1-1; D might be TRBD1 (5 bases). Trimming took 7 bases from V and 1 from J, leaving 13 bases between them. The CDR3 extends over 14 amino acids. CDR3 DNA: TGTGCCAGCAACACAGGCCTCTGGAACACTGAAGCTTTCTTT. Protein sequence: CASNTGLWNTEAFF.

This clonotype was picked up many times. The chain is built from TRBV6-2 or TRBV6-3 and TRBJ2-1; TRBD1 might be the D (6 bases). CDR1 MNHEY and CDR2 SVGEGT come from the germline V gene. This CDR3 has 16 amino acids. V lost 2 bases and J lost 5, with 16 bases in between. CDR3 sequence reads: CASSYLGARINNEQFF. CDR3 nucleotide sequence: TGTGCCAGCAGTTACCTGGGGGCCAGGATAAACAATGAGCAGTTCTTC.

This clonotype occurred a few times. J is TRBJ2-6 and V is TRBV24-1; 9 bases match TRBD1. This CDR3 contains 18 residues. Germline V CDR1 and CDR2: KGHDR, SFDVKD. V was pared by 3 bases and J by 1 base, with 6 bases of the junction left unmatched. The CDR3: CATSDARDRESGANVLTF. The CDR3 coding sequence is TGTGCCACCAGTGATGCTCGGGACAGGGAGTCTGGGGCCAACGTCCTGACTTTC.

This clonotype appeared a few times. DNA for the CDR3: TGTGCCAGCACTCTCGACCCCTGGGGTCAGCCCCAGCATTTT. It yields the protein CASTLDPWGQPQHF. The V call is TRBV12-3 or TRBV12-4, the J call TRBJ1-5; D gene ambiguous. V gave up 7 bases and J gave up 6 bases, with 16 bases separating them. The CDR3 is 14 residues long.

The gene calls are TRBV20-1 and TRBJ2-5; D ambiguous. Germline CDR1 is DFQATT and CDR2 is SNEGSKA (reference sequence). Trimming removed 5 bases from V and 5 bases from J, with 18 bases in between. This CDR3 is 14 amino acids long. CDR3 sequence reads: CSADPDGPRETQYF. The CDR3 region has the DNA TGCAGTGCTGATCCGGACGGGCCGAGGGAGACCCAGTACTTC.

This clonotype occurred many times. This chain connects TRBV5-1 to TRBJ2-3; 10 bases fit TRBD2. J gave up 5 bases and V 4 bases, and 4 bases lay outside the gene matches. Germline assignment: CDR1 SGHRS and CDR2 YFSETQ. The CDR3 is 14 residues long. CDR3 DNA: TGCGCCAGCAGCCCAAGCGGGGGGGTAGATACGCAGTATTTT. This encodes CASSPSGGVDTQYF.

This sequence joins TRBV6-1 and TRBJ2-4, with TRBD1 identical over 8 bases. The germline gives CDR1 MNHNS, CDR2 SASEGT. The ends lost 10 bases at V and 4 bases at J; junction bases unmatched: 6. The CDR3 spans 13 residues. CDR3 in amino acids: CATWDRSKNIQYF. The CDR3 coding sequence is TGTGCCACCTGGGACAGGTCGAAAAACATTCAGTACTTC.

This clonotype came up a few times. The V call is TRBV12-3 or TRBV12-4, the J call TRBJ1-6; 7 bases match TRBD1. The CDR3 runs to 15 residues. The V segment lost 5 bases and the J segment 7 bases; nucleotides outside the gene matches: 8. The CDR3 sequence is CASSTGAGENSPLHF. The DNA for the CDR3 is TGTGCCAGCAGTACAGGGGCGGGGGAAAATTCACCCCTCCACTTT.

This clonotype was counted at least ten times. The chain combines TRBV29-1 with TRBJ2-7; the D gene could be TRBD1 or TRBD2 (5 bases each). V shed 4 bases and J shed 3 bases, with 13 bases lying between them. CDR1 SQVTM and CDR2 ANQGSEA come from the germline V gene. CDR3 length equals 13 residues. CDR3 nucleotides: TGCAGCGTTGCGGGACCTAAAGGCTACGAGCAGTACTTC. This codes for CSVAGPKGYEQYF.

The chain combines TRBV15 with TRBJ1-2, with D uncertain. Looked up from germline, CDR1 is LNHNV and CDR2 is YYDKDF (reference sequence). This CDR3 comprises 14 residues. The V gene lost 0 bases and the J gene lost 5 bases, with 10 bases spanning the gap. The CDR3 DNA reads TGTGCCACCAGCAGAGATTACGGGGATTATGGCTACACCTTC. It specifies CATSRDYGDYGYTF.

J is TRBJ1-1 and V is TRBV10-3; no firm D call. CDR1 is ENHRY, CDR2 SYGVKD, per germline. The V end lost 3 bases, the J end lost 6 bases, and 11 bases lay between the germline ends. This CDR3 has 13 amino acids. This chain's CDR3 is CAISEGMGSEAFF. The CDR3 DNA is TGTGCCATCAGTGAAGGGATGGGCTCTGAAGCTTTCTTT.

This clonotype was detected ten times or more. The V call is TRBV20-1, the J call TRBJ1-1, with 7 bases matching TRBD1. The CDR3 totals 12 residues. V dropped 4 bases and J dropped 3; count of bases not matched to a gene: 2. From germline, CDR1 is DFQATT and CDR2 SNEGSKA (reference sequence). The CDR3 here is CSAKTGHTEAFF. In DNA form, the CDR3 reads TGCAGTGCTAAGACAGGGCACACTGAAGCTTTCTTT.

The V gene is TRBV20-1, the J gene TRBJ1-4; D is undetermined. Germline CDR1 and CDR2: DFQATT and SNEGSKA (reference sequence). The V end lost 0 bases, the J end lost 10 bases, and 15 bases lay between the germline ends. The CDR3 sequence is 14 residues long. CDR3 in DNA: TGCAGTGCTAGAGATCGAGGAATGCGGGGAAAACTGTTTTTT. Translating gives CSARDRGMRGKLFF.

This clonotype was counted at least ten times. The gene calls are TRBV25-1 and TRBJ2-7; weak D call: TRBD1 (5 bases). V lost 0 bases, J lost 5 bases, and 14 bases lay in between. Per the germline V gene, CDR1 is MGHDK and CDR2 is SYGVNS. The CDR3 loop spans 15 amino acids. The CDR3 DNA sequence: TGTGCCAGCAGTGAATACCCGGCAGGGTTCGACGAGCAGTACTTC. Translated, it gives CASSEYPAGFDEQYF.

This clonotype has only a few counts. The chain is built from TRBV7-3 and TRBJ2-2; 10 nucleotides agree with TRBD2. V shed 6 bases, J shed 2 bases, and the junction held 3 bases outside the gene matches. The CDR3 is 15 residues long. Germline loops: CDR1 SGHTA, CDR2 FQGTGA. CDR3 amino acids: CASSIAGGNTGELFF. The CDR3 DNA reads TGTGCCAGCAGTATAGCGGGGGGTAACACCGGGGAGCTGTTTTTT.

This clonotype was observed a single time. This chain joins TRBV9 and TRBJ2-1; no firm D call. Germline V gene data show CDR1 as SGDLS and CDR2 as YYNGEE. The CDR3 contains 13 residues. The V end was cut by 0 bases, the J end by 2 bases, with 3 bases between. CDR3 DNA: TGTGCCAGCAGCGTAGGGGCCTACAATGAGCAGTTCTTC. Its protein is CASSVGAYNEQFF.

A few counts support this clonotype. The rearrangement uses TRBV6-4 and TRBJ1-1; no reliable D call. The CDR3 is 15 amino acids. Trimming shortened V by 4 bases and J by 3 bases, and 15 bases separated the two germline ends. CDR1 and CDR2 from the germline V gene are MRHNA and SNTAGT. The CDR3 DNA reads TGTGCCAGCAGTGCCCTCTCGGGCGGGGACACTGAAGCTTTCTTT. Protein product: CASSALSGGDTEAFF.

This clonotype turned up a few times. This chain joins TRBV7-9 and TRBJ2-1; TRBD1 aligns across 7 bases. The germline gives CDR1 SEHNR, CDR2 FQNEAQ (reference sequence). This CDR3 has 15 amino acids. V shed 10 bases and J 4 bases; nucleotides not matched to a gene: 13. The CDR3 region has the DNA TGTGCCACCAGAGGGGGCTACGGGGATTACAATGAGCAGTTCTTC. Its protein is CATRGGYGDYNEQFF. The full variable domain, with the rest looked up from reference TRBV7-9 and TRBJ2-1, is DTGVSQNPRHKITKRGQNVTFRCDPISEHNRLYWYRQTLGQGPEFLTYFQNEAQLEKSRLLSDRFSAERPKGSFSTLEIQRTEQGDSAMYLCATRGGYGDYNEQFFGPGTRLTVL.